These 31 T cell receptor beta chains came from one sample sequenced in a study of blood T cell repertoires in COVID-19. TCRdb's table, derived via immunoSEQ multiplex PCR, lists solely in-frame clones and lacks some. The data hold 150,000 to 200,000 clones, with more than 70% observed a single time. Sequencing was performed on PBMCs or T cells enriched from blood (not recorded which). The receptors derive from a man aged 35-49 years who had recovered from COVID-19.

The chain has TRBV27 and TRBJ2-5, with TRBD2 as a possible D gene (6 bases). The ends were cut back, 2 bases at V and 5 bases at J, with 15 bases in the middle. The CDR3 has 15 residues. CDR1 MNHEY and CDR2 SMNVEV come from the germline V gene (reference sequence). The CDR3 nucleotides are TGTGCCAGCAGTTTAGGAGGGACCCTGGTGGAGACCCAGTACTTC. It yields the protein CASSLGGTLVETQYF.

For the CDR3, the DNA is TGTGCCAGCAGTGGGAGGACTAGCGGGGGATCCGGGGAGCTGTTTTTT. This codes for CASSGRTSGGSGELFF. The chain employs TRBV6-1 and TRBJ2-2, with 13 bases identical to TRBD2. With 4 bases clipped from V and 6 bases from J, the junction kept 5 bases outside the gene matches. The CDR3 is 16 amino acids. CDR1 is MNHNS and CDR2 is SASEGT in the germline V gene.

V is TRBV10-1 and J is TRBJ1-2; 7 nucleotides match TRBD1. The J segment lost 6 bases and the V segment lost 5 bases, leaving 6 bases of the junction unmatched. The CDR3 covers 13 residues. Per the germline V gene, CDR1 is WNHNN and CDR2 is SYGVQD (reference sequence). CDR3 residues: CASSNDRVNGYTF. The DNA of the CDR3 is TGCGCCAGCAGTAATGACAGGGTAAATGGCTACACCTTC.

The DNA for the CDR3 is TGTGCCAGCAGCTCTCGCCAGGGGGCGCGTTCTAAGATAACCGGGGAGCTGTTTTTT. It is translated as CASSSRQGARSKITGELFF. V usage is TRBV5-4 and J usage is TRBJ2-2; 8 bases align to TRBD1. CDR3 length equals 19 residues. V lost 3 bases and J lost 5; bases outside the gene matches: 18. CDR1 SGHNT and CDR2 YYREEE come from the germline V gene (reference sequence).

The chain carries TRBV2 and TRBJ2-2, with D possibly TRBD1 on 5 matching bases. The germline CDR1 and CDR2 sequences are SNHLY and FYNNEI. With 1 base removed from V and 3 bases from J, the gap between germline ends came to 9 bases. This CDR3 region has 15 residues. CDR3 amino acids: CASSEVRDDTGELFF. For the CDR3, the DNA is TGTGCCAGCAGTGAAGTCAGGGATGACACCGGGGAGCTGTTTTTT.

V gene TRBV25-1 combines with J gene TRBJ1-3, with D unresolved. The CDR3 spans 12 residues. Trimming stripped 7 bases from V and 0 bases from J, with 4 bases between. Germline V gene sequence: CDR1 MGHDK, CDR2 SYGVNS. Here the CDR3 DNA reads TGTGCCAGCACTCGCTCTGGAAACACCATATATTTT. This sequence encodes CASTRSGNTIYF.

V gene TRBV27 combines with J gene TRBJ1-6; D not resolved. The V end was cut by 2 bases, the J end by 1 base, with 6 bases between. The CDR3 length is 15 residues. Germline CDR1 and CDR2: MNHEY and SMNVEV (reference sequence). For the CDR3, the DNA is TGTGCCAGCAGTTTAGACGGGTCCTATAATTCACCCCTCCACTTT. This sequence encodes CASSLDGSYNSPLHF.

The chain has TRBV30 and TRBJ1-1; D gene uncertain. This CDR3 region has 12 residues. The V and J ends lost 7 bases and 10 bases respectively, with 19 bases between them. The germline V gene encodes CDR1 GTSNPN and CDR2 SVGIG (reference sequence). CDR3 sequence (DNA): TGTGCCTTGACACCGGAAGGTTATTTAGCTTTCTTT. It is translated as CALTPEGYLAFF.

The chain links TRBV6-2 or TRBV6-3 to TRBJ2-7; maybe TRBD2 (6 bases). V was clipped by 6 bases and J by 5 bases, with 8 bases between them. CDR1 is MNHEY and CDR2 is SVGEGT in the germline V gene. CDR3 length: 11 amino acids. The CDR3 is CASSGGHEQYV. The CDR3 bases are TGTGCCAGCAGCGGAGGGCACGAGCAGTACGTC.

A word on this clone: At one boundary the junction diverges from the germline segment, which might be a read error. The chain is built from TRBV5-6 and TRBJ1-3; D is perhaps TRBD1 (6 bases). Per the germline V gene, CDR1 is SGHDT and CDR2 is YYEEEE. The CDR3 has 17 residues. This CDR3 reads CASSQPRTESSGNTLYF. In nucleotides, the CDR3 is TGTGCCAGCAGCCAACCGCGGACAGAATCCTCTGGAAACACCCTATATTTT.

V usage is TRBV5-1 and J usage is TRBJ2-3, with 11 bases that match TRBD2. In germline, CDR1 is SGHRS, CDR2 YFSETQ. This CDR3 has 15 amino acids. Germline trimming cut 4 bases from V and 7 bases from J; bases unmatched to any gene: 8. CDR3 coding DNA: TGCGCCAGCAGCCCACTAGCGGGGGATACAAATACGCAGTATTTT. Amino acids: CASSPLAGDTNTQYF.

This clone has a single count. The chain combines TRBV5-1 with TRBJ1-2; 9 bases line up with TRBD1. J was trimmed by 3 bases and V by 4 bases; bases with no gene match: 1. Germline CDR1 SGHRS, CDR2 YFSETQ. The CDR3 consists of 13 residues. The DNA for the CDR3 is TGCGCCAGCAGCAGGACAGGGGACTATGGCTACACCTTC. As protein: CASSRTGDYGYTF.

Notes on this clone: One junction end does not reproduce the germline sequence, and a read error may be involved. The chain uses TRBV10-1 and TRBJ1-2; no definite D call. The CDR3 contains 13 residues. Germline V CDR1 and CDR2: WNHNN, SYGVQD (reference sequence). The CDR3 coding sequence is TGCGCCAGCAGTGAGTCGGAGCGGGAGACAACCTTCTTC. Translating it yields CASSESERETTFF.

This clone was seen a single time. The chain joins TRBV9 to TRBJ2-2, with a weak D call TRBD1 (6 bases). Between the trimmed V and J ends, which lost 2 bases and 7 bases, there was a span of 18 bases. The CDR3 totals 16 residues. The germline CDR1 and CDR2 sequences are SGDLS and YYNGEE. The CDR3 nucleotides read TGTGCCAGCAGCGTGGACAGTGGAAGAGTAGGCGGGGAGCTGTTTTTT. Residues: CASSVDSGRVGGELFF. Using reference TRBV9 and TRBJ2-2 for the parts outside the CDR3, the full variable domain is DSGVTQTPKHLITATGQRVTLRCSPRSGDLSVYWYQQSLDQGLQFLIQYYNGEERAKGNILERFSAQQFPDLHSELNLSSLELGDSALYFCASSVDSGRVGGELFFGEGSRLTVL.

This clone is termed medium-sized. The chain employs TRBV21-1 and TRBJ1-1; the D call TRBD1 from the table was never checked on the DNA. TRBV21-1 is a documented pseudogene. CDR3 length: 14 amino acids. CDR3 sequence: CASSSGQQNTEAFF. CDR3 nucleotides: TGTGCCAGCAGCTCGGGACAGCAGAACACTGAAGCTTTCTTT.

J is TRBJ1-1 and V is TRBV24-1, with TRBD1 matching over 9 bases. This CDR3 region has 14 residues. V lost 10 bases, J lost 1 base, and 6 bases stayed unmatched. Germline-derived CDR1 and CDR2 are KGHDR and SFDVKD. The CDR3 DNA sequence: TGTGCCACTCGACAGGGGGGCTCGAACACTGAAGCTTTCTTT. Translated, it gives CATRQGGSNTEAFF.

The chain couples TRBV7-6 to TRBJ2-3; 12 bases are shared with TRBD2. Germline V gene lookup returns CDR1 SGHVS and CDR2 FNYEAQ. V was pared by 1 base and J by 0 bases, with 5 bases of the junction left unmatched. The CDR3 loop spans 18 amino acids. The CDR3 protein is CASSLELTSGSSTDTQYF. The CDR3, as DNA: TGTGCCAGCAGCTTAGAGTTGACTAGCGGGAGTAGCACAGATACGCAGTATTTT.

The CDR3 nucleotides read TGTGCCAGCAGTAATACTCAGGGGAGAAAAGGCTACACCTTC. It specifies CASSNTQGRKGYTF. The gene calls are TRBV6-5 and TRBJ1-2, with D possibly TRBD1 on 6 matching bases. CDR3 length: 14 amino acids. The germline CDR1 and CDR2 sequences are MNHEY and SVGAGI. The germline V and J ends were trimmed by 5 bases and 8 bases, with 18 bases remaining between them.

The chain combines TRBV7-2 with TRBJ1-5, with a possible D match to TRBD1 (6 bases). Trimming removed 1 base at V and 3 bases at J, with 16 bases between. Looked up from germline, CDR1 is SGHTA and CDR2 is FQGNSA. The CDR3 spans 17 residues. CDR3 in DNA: TGTGCCAGCAGCTTAGGGCATGGGGGCGGGCTCAATCAGCCCCAGCATTTT. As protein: CASSLGHGGGLNQPQHF.

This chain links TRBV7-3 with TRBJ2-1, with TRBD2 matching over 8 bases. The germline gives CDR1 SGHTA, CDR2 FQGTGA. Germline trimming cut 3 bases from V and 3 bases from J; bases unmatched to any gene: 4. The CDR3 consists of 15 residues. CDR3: CASSFGGANYNEQFF. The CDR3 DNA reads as TGTGCCAGCAGCTTCGGGGGGGCCAACTACAATGAGCAGTTCTTC.

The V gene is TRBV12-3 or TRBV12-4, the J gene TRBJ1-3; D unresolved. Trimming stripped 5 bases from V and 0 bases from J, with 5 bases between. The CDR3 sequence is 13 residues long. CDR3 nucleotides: TGTGCCAGCAGTCTAAACTCTGGAAACACCATATATTTT. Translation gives CASSLNSGNTIYF.

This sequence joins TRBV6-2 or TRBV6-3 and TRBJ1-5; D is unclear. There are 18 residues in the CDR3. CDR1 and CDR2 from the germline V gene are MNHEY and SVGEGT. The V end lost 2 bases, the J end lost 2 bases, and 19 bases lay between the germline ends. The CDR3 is CASSYDLEDRRGNQPQHF. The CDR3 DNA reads TGTGCCAGCAGTTACGATTTAGAGGATAGGAGGGGCAATCAGCCCCAGCATTTT.

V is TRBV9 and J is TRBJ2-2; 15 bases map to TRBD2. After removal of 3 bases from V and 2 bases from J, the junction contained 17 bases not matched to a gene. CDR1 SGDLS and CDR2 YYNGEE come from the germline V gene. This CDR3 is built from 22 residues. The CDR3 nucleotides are TGTGCCAGCAGCGCCCTAGGGTCCGGGCCGGGACTAGCGGGGGGCAACACCGGGGAGCTGTTTTTT. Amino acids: CASSALGSGPGLAGGNTGELFF.

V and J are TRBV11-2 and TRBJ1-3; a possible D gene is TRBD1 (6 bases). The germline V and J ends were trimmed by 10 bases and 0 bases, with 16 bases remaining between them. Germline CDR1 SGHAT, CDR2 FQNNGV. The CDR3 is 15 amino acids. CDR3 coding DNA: TGTGCCACCCACACGGGGGGCTACTCTGGAAACACCATATATTTT. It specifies CATHTGGYSGNTIYF. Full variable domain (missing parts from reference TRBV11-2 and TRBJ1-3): EAGVAQSPRYKIIEKRQSVAFWCNPISGHATLYWYQQILGQGPKLLIQFQNNGVVDDSQLPKDRFSAERLKGVDSTLKIQPAKLEDSAVYLCATHTGGYSGNTIYFGEGSWLTVV.

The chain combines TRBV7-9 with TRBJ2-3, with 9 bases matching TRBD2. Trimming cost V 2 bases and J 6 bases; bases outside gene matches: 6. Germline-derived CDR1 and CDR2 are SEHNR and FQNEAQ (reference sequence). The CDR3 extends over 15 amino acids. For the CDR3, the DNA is TGTGCCAGCAGCTTAACAGCGGGGGGTGCGGATACGCAGTATTTT. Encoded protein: CASSLTAGGADTQYF. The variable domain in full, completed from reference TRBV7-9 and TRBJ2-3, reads DTGVSQNPRHKITKRGQNVTFRCDPISEHNRLYWYRQTLGQGPEFLTYFQNEAQLEKSRLLSDRFSAERPKGSFSTLEIQRTEQGDSAMYLCASSLTAGGADTQYFGPGTRLTVL.

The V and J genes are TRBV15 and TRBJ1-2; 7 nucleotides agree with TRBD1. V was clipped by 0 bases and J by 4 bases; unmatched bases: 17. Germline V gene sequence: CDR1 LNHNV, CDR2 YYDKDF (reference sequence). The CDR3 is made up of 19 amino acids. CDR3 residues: CATSREAGGAHTFGYGYTF. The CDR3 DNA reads TGTGCCACCAGCAGAGAGGCAGGGGGTGCTCATACCTTTGGCTATGGCTACACCTTC.

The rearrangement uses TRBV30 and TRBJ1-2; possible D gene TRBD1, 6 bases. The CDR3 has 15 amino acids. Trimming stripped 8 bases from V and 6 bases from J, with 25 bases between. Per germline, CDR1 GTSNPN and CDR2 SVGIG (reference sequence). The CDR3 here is CARKTTGLDVDGYTF. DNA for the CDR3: TGTGCCCGAAAAACGACAGGCCTTGACGTGGATGGCTACACCTTC.

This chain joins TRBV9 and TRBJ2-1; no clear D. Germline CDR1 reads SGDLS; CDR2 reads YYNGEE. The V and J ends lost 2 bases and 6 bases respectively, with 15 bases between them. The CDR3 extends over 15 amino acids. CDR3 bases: TGTGCCAGCAGCGTCCAGACGGGTCATTCCAATGAGCAGTTCTTC. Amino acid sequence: CASSVQTGHSNEQFF. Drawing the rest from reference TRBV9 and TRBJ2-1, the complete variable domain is DSGVTQTPKHLITATGQRVTLRCSPRSGDLSVYWYQQSLDQGLQFLIQYYNGEERAKGNILERFSAQQFPDLHSELNLSSLELGDSALYFCASSVQTGHSNEQFFGPGTRLTVL.

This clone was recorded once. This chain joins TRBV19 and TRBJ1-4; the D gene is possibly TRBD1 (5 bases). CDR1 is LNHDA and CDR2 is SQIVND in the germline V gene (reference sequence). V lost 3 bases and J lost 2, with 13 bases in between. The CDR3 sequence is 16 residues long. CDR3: CASSIYDSSTNEKLFF. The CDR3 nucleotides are TGTGCCAGTAGTATCTATGACAGTTCGACTAATGAAAAACTGTTTTTT.

The CDR3 region is CATSGATGGGRNEQFF. The CDR3 DNA reads TGTGCCACCAGTGGGGCCACAGGGGGAGGGAGGAATGAGCAGTTCTTC. The chain combines TRBV24-1 with TRBJ2-1, with D maybe TRBD1 (8 bases). The CDR3 covers 16 residues. Trimming pared 5 bases from V and 7 bases from J, leaving 20 bases between. CDR1 is KGHDR, CDR2 SFDVKD, per germline.

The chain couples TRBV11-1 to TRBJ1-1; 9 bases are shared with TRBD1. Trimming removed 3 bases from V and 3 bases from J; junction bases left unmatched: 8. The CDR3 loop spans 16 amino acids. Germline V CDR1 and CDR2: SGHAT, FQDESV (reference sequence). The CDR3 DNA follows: TGTGCCAGCAGCTTGGTAAACAGGGGGCCCCACACTGAAGCTTTCTTT. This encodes CASSLVNRGPHTEAFF.